This T cell receptor (beta chain) was recovered during a study of shared clonotypes between healthy human individuals. Method: immunoSEQ multiplex PCR; TCRdb's copy keeps in-frame clones and lacks some. The sample carries 2 million to 2.5 million clones, more than 85% recorded once. The clonotype originates from a man between 18 and 35 years old in good health. Some clones in this sample may be carry-over from other donors' samples. The sample comprised naive CD4+ T cells from PBMCs. Indicated subset: CD45RA+ positively selected.

The CDR3 nucleotides are TGTGCCAGCTCTCAGACAGAGACCCAGTACTTC. Protein sequence: CASSQTETQYF. V is TRBV28 and J is TRBJ2-5; D is ambiguous. CDR1 and CDR2 from the germline V gene are MDHEN and SYDVKM. Trimming removed 8 bases from V and 4 bases from J, with 8 bases in between. This CDR3 has 11 residues.